Below are 28 T cell receptor beta chains sequenced from a single sample in a study of identifying expanded T cells in peripheral blood. The method was immunoSEQ multiplex PCR; TCRdb's version includes in-frame clones alone and lacks a portion of them. The table lists fewer than 130,000 clones, approximately 90% of them singletons. The source material was blood. Receptor source: a person aged 18 to 70 in good health.

The chain joins TRBV2 to TRBJ1-6; 10 nucleotides match TRBD1. Germline loops: CDR1 SNHLY, CDR2 FYNNEI. There are 14 residues in the CDR3. Germline trimming cut 6 bases from V and 10 bases from J; bases unmatched to any gene: 6. In nucleotides, the CDR3 is TGTGCCAGCAGCCGGGACAGGGGTAGCTCACCCCTCCACTTT. Translated: CASSRDRGSSPLHF.

V gene TRBV5-5 combines with J gene TRBJ1-2, with D perhaps TRBD1 (5 bases). This CDR3 spans 15 amino acids. In germline, CDR1 is SGHKS, CDR2 YYEKEE (reference sequence). Trimming took 2 bases from V and 0 from J, leaving 11 bases between them. In DNA form, the CDR3 reads TGTGCCAGCAGCTTTTTACAGGTAGCTAACTATGGCTACACCTTC. Amino acid sequence: CASSFLQVANYGYTF.

Regarding this clone: Additional DNA sequences in this sample encode the identical CDR3. The rearrangement joins TRBV7-9 to TRBJ2-7; D is undetermined. CDR3 length: 12 amino acids. Germline-derived CDR1 and CDR2 are SEHNR and FQNEAQ (reference sequence). The germline V and J ends were trimmed by 1 base and 3 bases, with 4 bases remaining between them. The CDR3 bases are TGTGCCAGCAGCTTAGGGAGCTACGAGCAGTACTTC. It translates to CASSLGSYEQYF.

This clone was recorded only once. The V and J genes are TRBV19 and TRBJ1-6, with D possibly TRBD1 on 5 matching bases. The CDR3 loop spans 13 amino acids. Germline loops: CDR1 LNHDA, CDR2 SQIVND (reference sequence). With 5 bases removed from V and 7 bases from J, the gap between germline ends came to 9 bases. The CDR3 region has the DNA TGTGCCAGTAGTCAAGGGGCAAATTCACCCCTCCACTTT. As protein: CASSQGANSPLHF.

Written as DNA, the CDR3 is TGTGCCAGCAGCTTAGCGTTGACAGGGGAGGATGGCTACACCTTC. Protein product: CASSLALTGEDGYTF. The chain uses TRBV7-2 and TRBJ1-2; 8 bases map to TRBD1. Germline assignment: CDR1 SGHTA and CDR2 FQGNSA. V trimming: 0 bases; J trimming: 6 bases; junction bases outside the gene matches: 6. This CDR3 contains 15 residues. Complete variable domain (other parts from reference TRBV7-2 and TRBJ1-2): GAGVSQSPSNKVTEKGKDVELRCDPISGHTALYWYRQSLGQGLEFLIYFQGNSAPDKSGLPSDRFSAERTGGSVSTLTIQRTQQEDSAVYLCASSLALTGEDGYTFGSGTRLTVV.

Of note for this clone: A junction boundary mismatches the germline segment, possibly from a read error. The rearrangement links TRBV7-2 to TRBJ2-5; 10 bases agree with TRBD2. The CDR3 loop spans 14 amino acids. Germline values: CDR1 SGHTA, CDR2 FQGNSA. The CDR3 nucleotides are TGTGCCAGCAGCCTAGCGGGGGCCCAAGAGACCCAGTACTTC. It encodes CASSLAGAQETQYF. The entire variable domain, with the rest obtained from reference TRBV7-2 and TRBJ2-5, is as follows: GAGVSQSPSNKVTEKGKDVELRCDPISGHTALYWYRQSLGQGLEFLIYFQGNSAPDKSGLPSDRFSAERTGGSVSTLTIQRTQQEDSAVYLCASSLAGAQETQYFGPGTRLLVL.

V is TRBV6-1 and J is TRBJ1-4; no reliable D call. The CDR3 sequence is 14 residues long. The germline V gene encodes CDR1 MNHNS and CDR2 SASEGT. Trimming pared 2 bases from V and 8 bases from J, leaving 12 bases between. The CDR3 DNA sequence: TGTGCCAGCAGTGAATCGGGGAGGCGAGAAAAACTGTTTTTT. Its translation: CASSESGRREKLFF.

The rearrangement joins TRBV7-9 to TRBJ2-3; D possibly corresponds to TRBD1 (6 bases). The CDR3 runs to 14 residues. Germline loops: CDR1 SEHNR, CDR2 FQNEAQ (reference sequence). V lost 3 bases, J lost 2 bases, and 9 bases lay in between. The CDR3: CASSLTGNTDTQYF. CDR3 nucleotides: TGTGCCAGCAGCTTGACAGGTAACACAGATACGCAGTATTTT.

This clone was seen only a few times. The chain recombines TRBV9 with TRBJ1-6; the D is unclear. The CDR3 contains 14 residues. The germline V and J ends were trimmed by 4 bases and 7 bases, with 12 bases remaining between them. Germline V lookup: CDR1 SGDLS, CDR2 YYNGEE. DNA for the CDR3: TGTGCCAGCAGCCTGGACCTGGGGAATTCACCCCTCCACTTT. This codes for CASSLDLGNSPLHF.

The gene calls are TRBV7-7 and TRBJ2-5; 8 bases line up with TRBD1. In germline, CDR1 is SSHAT, CDR2 FNYEAQ (reference sequence). This CDR3 contains 14 residues. After removal of 1 base from V and 5 bases from J, the junction contained 3 bases not matched to a gene. In nucleotides, the CDR3 is TGTGCCAGCAGCTTAGGAGCAGGGGGCGAGACCCAGTACTTC. Protein sequence: CASSLGAGGETQYF.

A single count supports this clone. V gene TRBV7-7 combines with J gene TRBJ2-2; tentatively, D is TRBD1 or TRBD2 (6 bases each). The CDR3 consists of 19 residues. Germline lookup yields CDR1 SSHAT and CDR2 FNYEAQ (reference sequence). The V and J ends lost 1 base and 3 bases respectively, with 21 bases between them. CDR3 DNA: TGTGCCAGCAGCTTAGTCCCCGTTCTTGGGGGGCCTGACACCGGGGAGCTGTTTTTT. Translating it yields CASSLVPVLGGPDTGELFF.

The chain couples TRBV25-1 to TRBJ2-4; the D gene is possibly TRBD2 (6 bases). Trimming pared 8 bases from V and 7 bases from J, leaving 9 bases between. The germline V gene has CDR1 MGHDK and CDR2 SYGVNS. CDR3 length: 11 residues. The chain's CDR3 is CASWAGNIQYF. The DNA of the CDR3 is TGTGCCAGCTGGGCGGGGAACATTCAGTACTTC. The complete variable domain, with remaining parts taken from reference TRBV25-1 and TRBJ2-4, reads EADIYQTPRYLVIGTGKKITLECSQTMGHDKMYWYQQDPGMELHLIHYSYGVNSTEKGDLSSESTVSRIRTEHFPLTLESARPSHTSQYLCASWAGNIQYFGAGTRLSVL.

The CDR3 DNA reads as TGTGCCAGCAGCCCAGCCTCTGGGCAGGCCACTTACTCCCTCCACTTT. It yields the protein CASSPASGQATYSLHF. The chain employs TRBV7-2 and TRBJ1-6; D is unclear. This CDR3 is built from 16 residues. V lost 5 bases, J lost 14 bases, and 25 bases lay in between. In germline, CDR1 is SGHTA, CDR2 FQGNSA.

This chain connects TRBV2 to TRBJ1-5; D perhaps matches TRBD1 (5 bases). Germline loops: CDR1 SNHLY, CDR2 FYNNEI. CDR3 length equals 15 residues. Between the trimmed V and J ends, which lost 4 bases and 2 bases, there was a span of 12 bases. The CDR3 sequence is CASSGDAGGNQPQHF. DNA of the CDR3: TGTGCCAGCAGTGGTGATGCGGGGGGCAATCAGCCCCAGCATTTT.

The V gene is TRBV28, the J gene TRBJ2-7; D is undetermined. This CDR3 region has 14 residues. V lost 2 bases to trimming and J lost 3 bases, with 11 bases between them. Germline lookup yields CDR1 MDHEN and CDR2 SYDVKM. CDR3 sequence (DNA): TGTGCCAGCAGTTTAGATCCAAAGGGCTACGAGCAGTACTTC. Amino acid sequence: CASSLDPKGYEQYF.

The V gene is TRBV29-1, the J gene TRBJ2-1; 8 bases fit TRBD1. Trimming took 6 bases from V and 1 from J; bases not matched to a gene: 2. CDR1 and CDR2 from the germline V gene are SQVTM and ANQGSEA. The CDR3 has 13 residues. The CDR3 spells CSVDRGSYNEQFF. The CDR3 DNA reads as TGCAGCGTCGACAGGGGTTCCTACAATGAGCAGTTCTTC.

The gene calls are TRBV13 and TRBJ1-3; 8 nucleotides agree with TRBD1. With 6 bases clipped from V and 3 bases from J, the junction kept 10 bases outside the gene matches. Germline lookup yields CDR1 PRHDT and CDR2 FYEKMQ (reference sequence). The CDR3 loop spans 16 amino acids. The CDR3 DNA follows: TGTGCCAGCAGACTAGCGGACAGGGAGATTGGAAACACCATATATTTT. Its translation is CASRLADREIGNTIYF. Based on the CDR3 plus reference TRBV13 and TRBJ1-3, the full variable domain is AAGVIQSPRHLIKEKRETATLKCYPIPRHDTVYWYQQGPGQDPQFLISFYEKMQSDKGSIPDRFSAQQFSDYHSELNMSSLELGDSALYFCASRLADREIGNTIYFGEGSWLTVV.

This clone was recorded only once. Other DNA sequences in this sample translate to the same CDR3. V is TRBV6-6 and J is TRBJ2-7; D ambiguous. V lost 2 bases, J lost 5 bases, and 4 bases lay in between. Germline V CDR1 and CDR2: MNHNY, SVGAGI (reference sequence). There are 11 residues in the CDR3. The CDR3 sequence is CASSYRDEQYF. CDR3 nucleotides: TGTGCCAGCAGTTACAGAGACGAGCAGTACTTC.

V and J are TRBV23-1 and TRBJ1-2; maybe TRBD1 (5 bases). TRBV23-1 is treated as an ORF (open reading frame) with a function not yet certain. This CDR3 has 11 residues. Between the trimmed V and J ends, which lost 8 bases and 6 bases, there was a span of 10 bases. The CDR3 bases are TGCGCCAGCCGGGGGGGAGATGGCTACACCTTC. The encoded protein is CASRGGDGYTF.

The chain is built from TRBV4-3 and TRBJ2-1, with 7 bases aligning to TRBD2. The CDR3 is 21 residues long. The germline CDR1 and CDR2 sequences are LGHNA and YSLEER. V lost 4 bases to trimming and J lost 1 base; unmatched junction nucleotides: 22. The CDR3 reads CASSPILLSPTSADSYNEQFF. CDR3 sequence (DNA): TGCGCCAGCAGCCCCATTCTTCTGTCGCCCACTAGCGCTGATTCCTACAATGAGCAGTTCTTC.

The rearrangement uses TRBV7-6 and TRBJ2-7; D is ambiguous. Germline CDR1 is SGHVS and CDR2 is FNYEAQ. This CDR3 comprises 13 residues. Between the trimmed V and J ends, which lost 1 base and 2 bases, there was a span of 6 bases. CDR3 region: CASSLGSAYEQYF. CDR3 nucleotide sequence: TGTGCCAGCAGCTTAGGCTCTGCCTACGAGCAGTACTTC.

V and J are TRBV5-6 and TRBJ2-5; perhaps TRBD2 as D (6 bases). CDR1 SGHDT and CDR2 YYEEEE come from the germline V gene. The CDR3 consists of 13 residues. Trimming shortened V by 0 bases and J by 10 bases, and 13 bases separated the two germline ends. The CDR3 loop reads CASSLGDSVSQYF. The CDR3 region has the DNA TGTGCCAGCAGCTTGGGGGACTCGGTGAGCCAGTACTTC.

CDR3 sequence (DNA): TGTGCCAGTAGTATGAGGGGCTCAGGGGCCATGAACACTGAAGCTTTCTTT. It is translated as CASSMRGSGAMNTEAFF. This rearrangement joins TRBV19 to TRBJ1-1, with a weak D call TRBD1 (6 bases). V gave up 3 bases and J gave up 0 bases, with 17 bases separating them. There are 17 residues in the CDR3. Germline V gene data show CDR1 as LNHDA and CDR2 as SQIVND (reference sequence).

This chain joins TRBV4-3 and TRBJ1-2; 9 bases are a match to TRBD1. The trim removed 0 bases at V and 6 bases at J, leaving 8 bases unmatched. The CDR3 runs to 16 residues. Germline V gene data show CDR1 as LGHNA and CDR2 as YSLEER. The CDR3 protein is CASSQDLDRGDHGYTF. The CDR3 DNA follows: TGCGCCAGCAGCCAAGATTTGGACAGGGGCGATCATGGCTACACCTTC.

The chain joins TRBV7-9 to TRBJ1-4, with D maybe TRBD1 (6 bases). There are 14 residues in the CDR3. CDR1 is SEHNR and CDR2 is FQNEAQ in the germline V gene (reference sequence). Between the trimmed V and J ends, which lost 4 bases and 5 bases, there was a span of 11 bases. CDR3 sequence (DNA): TGTGCCAGCAGCTCAAGGACAGAAAATGAAAAACTGTTTTTT. Translated, it gives CASSSRTENEKLFF.

The V call is TRBV30, the J call TRBJ1-1, with 7 positions matching TRBD1. J was trimmed by 3 bases and V by 2 bases; bases with no gene match: 9. Germline loops: CDR1 GTSNPN, CDR2 SVGIG (reference sequence). The CDR3 has 15 residues. CDR3 coding DNA: TGTGCCTGGAGTAGAACAGGGGCCGGTTACACTGAAGCTTTCTTT. This codes for CAWSRTGAGYTEAFF. Full variable domain (remainder filled in from reference TRBV30 and TRBJ1-1): SQTIHQWPATLVQPVGSPLSLECTVEGTSNPNLYWYRQAAGRGLQLLFYSVGIGQISSEVPQNLSASRPQDRQFILSSKKLLLSDSGFYLCAWSRTGAGYTEAFFGQGTRLTVV.

The chain uses TRBV7-9 and TRBJ1-1; a possible D gene is TRBD1 (5 bases). The germline gives CDR1 SEHNR, CDR2 FQNEAQ (reference sequence). V lost 1 base and J lost 4, with 13 bases in between. The CDR3 is 15 amino acids. CDR3: CASSLVAAGGTEAFF. DNA for the CDR3: TGTGCCAGCAGCTTAGTCGCAGCGGGGGGCACTGAAGCTTTCTTT.

This clone occurred once. This chain connects TRBV2 to TRBJ2-7, with D possibly TRBD2 on 5 matching bases. Germline loops: CDR1 SNHLY, CDR2 FYNNEI. The CDR3 consists of 15 residues. V was cut by 5 bases and J by 0 bases, with 14 bases left in between. The CDR3 DNA sequence: TGTGCCAGCAGTTTGGAGGCCGTGCTCTCCTACGAGCAGTACTTC. Amino acids: CASSLEAVLSYEQYF. The full variable domain, in which reference TRBV2 and TRBJ2-7 provide the parts outside the CDR3, is EPEVTQTPSHQVTQMGQEVILRCVPISNHLYFYWYRQILGQKVEFLVSFYNNEISEKSEIFDDQFSVERPDGSNFTLKIRSTKLEDSAMYFCASSLEAVLSYEQYFGPGTRLTVT.